This T cell receptor beta chain was captured in a study of post-analysis software for immune sequencing data. General study results and limits: The authors found that F measure strongly co-clustered same-batch samples. Compared with controls, patients had more of 4 to 6 TRBV segments, including TRBV5-6, TRBV5-1 and TRBV20-1.

Trimming took off 0 bases at V and 5 bases at J, with 16 bases between the two ends. Germline values: CDR1 DFQATT, CDR2 SNEGSKA (reference sequence). The CDR3 is 15 residues long. TCR beta cDNA libraries included unique molecular identifiers. Via MiXCR, TCRdb re-called the PCR reads, giving one row per CDR3 protein. The table shows hundreds of thousands of distinct CDR3 sequences, with roughly 29% occurring only once. About this clonotype itself: Its antigen is as yet unknown.

The chain carries TRBV20-1 and TRBJ1-1, with D perhaps matching TRBD1 (6 bases). Sequencing was carried out using blood. The receptor was isolated from a girl aged 5 to 17 with multiple sclerosis. The CDR3 DNA reads as TGCAGTGCTAGAGATCGATCGGGGGCGGAAACTGAAGCTTTCTTT. Translated, it gives CSARDRSGAETEAFF.